These 6 T cell receptor beta chains were sequenced from one sample in a study of quantifying T cell responses using KT2 cells. Study background: Reverse transcription used primers in the TCR alpha and beta constant regions.

A single-stranded UMI oligo with SP2 sequence was ligated to cDNA 3' ends. First-round PCR used about 4 cycles and beta primers RC1.1 and RC1.2 covering TRBC1 and TRBC2. TCRdb used MiXCR to reprocess the UMI-ligation and nested PCR reads, holding one entry per CDR3 protein. The sample includes over 25,000 distinct CDR3 sequences, 10% to 13% of them seen just once. What was sequenced was PBMCs spiked with cells of the T cell clone KT2. Receptors originate from a human donor.

This clonotype was recorded a few times. The rearrangement joins TRBV11-2 to TRBJ2-3; TRBD1 aligns across 11 bases. From germline, CDR1 is SGHAT and CDR2 FQNNGV. V dropped 5 bases and J dropped 5; count of bases not matched to a gene: 6. The length of the CDR3 is 15 residues. CDR3 in amino acids: CASSPGQGELDTQYF. The CDR3 nucleotides read TGTGCCAGCAGCCCGGGACAGGGGGAATTAGATACGCAGTATTTT. Complete variable domain (other parts from reference TRBV11-2 and TRBJ2-3): EAGVAQSPRYKIIEKRQSVAFWCNPISGHATLYWYQQILGQGPKLLIQFQNNGVVDDSQLPKDRFSAERLKGVDSTLKIQPAKLEDSAVYLCASSPGQGELDTQYFGPGTRLTVL.

This clonotype occurred a few times. The chain couples TRBV7-9 to TRBJ2-3, with 8 bases identical to TRBD2. Trimming removed 5 bases from V and 2 bases from J; junction bases left unmatched: 9. Germline V lookup: CDR1 SEHNR, CDR2 FQNEAQ (reference sequence). The length of the CDR3 is 16 residues. The CDR3 here is CASSRWLAGTTDTQYF. Here the CDR3 DNA reads TGTGCCAGCAGCAGGTGGCTAGCGGGCACCACAGATACGCAGTATTTT. The full variable domain, in which reference TRBV7-9 and TRBJ2-3 provide the parts outside the CDR3, is DTGVSQNPRHKITKRGQNVTFRCDPISEHNRLYWYRQTLGQGPEFLTYFQNEAQLEKSRLLSDRFSAERPKGSFSTLEIQRTEQGDSAMYLCASSRWLAGTTDTQYFGPGTRLTVL.

This clonotype has a count of ten or more. DNA of the CDR3: TGTGCCAGCAGCTTAGCGATAGCGGGAGGCGGAGAGACCCAGTACTTC. Its protein product is CASSLAIAGGGETQYF. The chain employs TRBV11-2 and TRBJ2-5, with 10 bases that match TRBD2. Germline V gene lookup returns CDR1 SGHAT and CDR2 FQNNGV. The CDR3 is 16 residues long. After removal of 1 base from V and 4 bases from J, the junction contained 6 bases not matched to a gene.

In the case of this clonotype: One end of the junction does not line up with germline, which may come from a read error. The V gene is TRBV12-3 or TRBV12-4, the J gene TRBJ1-1, with a weak D call TRBD1 (5 bases). This CDR3 comprises 13 residues. This CDR3 reads CASGLGRDTEAFF. CDR3 bases: TGTGCCAGCGGTTTGGGGCGGGACACTGAAGCTTTCTTT.

This clonotype was counted a few times. This CDR3 reads CASSLDLADGYTF. In DNA, the CDR3 is TGCGCCAGCAGCTTGGATCTGGCAGATGGCTACACCTTC. The chain recombines TRBV5-1 with TRBJ1-2; D is unresolved. The V end was cut by 0 bases, the J end by 6 bases, with 9 bases between. The CDR3 is 13 amino acids. Looked up from germline, CDR1 is SGHRS and CDR2 is YFSETQ.

This clonotype was counted many times. The rearrangement links TRBV10-3 to TRBJ1-2; no reliable D call. CDR1 is ENHRY, CDR2 SYGVKD, per germline. V lost 3 bases, J lost 8 bases, and 10 bases lay in between. The length of the CDR3 is 12 residues. The CDR3 region is CAISEGRQGYTF. CDR3 DNA: TGTGCCATCAGTGAAGGCCGCCAGGGCTACACCTTC.